These T cell receptor beta chains were read from a single sample in a study of blood T cell repertoires in COVID-19. Produced via immunoSEQ multiplex PCR; TCRdb's table is partial and in-frame only. The table shows about 270,000 clones, with around nine tenths occurring only once. The material sequenced was peripheral blood. Receptors originate from a man aged 35-49 years with active or convalescent COVID-19. The CDR3 runs from the conserved cysteine through the conserved F or W. The D gene is left open where the match is weak. Where a row states a size, it is once, few, many or the class of an expanded clone; other rows omit it.

-	TRBJ1-2	TRBV12-3/TRBV12-4	-	TGTGCCAGCCGCTTGGGTCGACTGTATGGCTACACCTTC	CASRLGRLYGYTF
once	TRBJ1-2	TRBV19	-	TGTGCCAGTCAGGATAAACCTAACTATGGCTACACCTTC	CASQDKPNYGYTF
-	TRBJ2-7	TRBV5-1	-	TGCGCCAGCAGCTTTAACAGGGAAGTCTACGAGCAGTACTTC	CASSFNREVYEQYF
-	TRBJ1-3	TRBV6-5	-	TGTGCCAGCTTACCCGGGGGATCGGGAAACACCATATATTTT	CASLPGGSGNTIYF
-	TRBJ2-1	TRBV25-1	TRBD2	TGTGCCAGCAGTGAATCCGGCCGGCTAGCGGGGGGGAATGAGCAGTTCTTC	CASSESGRLAGGNEQFF
-	TRBJ2-7	TRBV5-1	-	TGCGCCAGCAGCTCCGAGGGGGGGGCAGGCCAGTACTTC	CASSSEGGAGQYF
-	TRBJ1-1	TRBV7-3	-	TGTGCCAGCAGCTTGGGCGAGAACACTGAAGCTTTCTTT	CASSLGENTEAFF
-	TRBJ1-4	TRBV7-7	-	TGTGCCAGCAGCCCCGGGGGAGCAACTAATGAAAAACTGTTTTTT	CASSPGGATNEKLFF
-	TRBJ2-7	TRBV19	TRBD1	TGTGCCAGTAGTATAGTCCCACCTTCCGGGACAGGGCTGTCCGAGCAGTACTTC	CASSIVPPSGTGLSEQYF
-	TRBJ2-5	TRBV2	-	TGTGCCAGCAGTGAAGCCTGGAGGGAACAAGAGACCCAGTACTTC	CASSEAWREQETQYF
-	TRBJ1-2	TRBV19	TRBD1	TGTGCCAGTACCCCGGACAGGGGCGGCTTTAAGTATGGCTACACCTTC	CASTPDRGGFKYGYTF
-	TRBJ2-5	TRBV7-3	TRBD2	TGTGCCAGCAGCTTAAATGGGGGACTAGCGCAACTGGGGCAGACCCAGTACTTC	CASSLNGGLAQLGQTQYF
-	TRBJ2-3	TRBV10-1	TRBD1	TGCGCCAGCAGTGATGGACAGGATCAGGCAGATACGCAGTATTTT	CASSDGQDQADTQYF
-	TRBJ2-6	TRBV28	-	TGTGCCAGCGTAGGACAGTCCGTAAGCTCTGGGGCCAACGTCCTGACTTTC	CASVGQSVSSGANVLTF
few	TRBJ2-7	TRBV11-2	-	TGTGCCAGCAGCTTAGCGTTGGGCAGGACCTACGAGCAGTACTTC	CASSLALGRTYEQYF
-	TRBJ1-1	TRBV5-5	-	TGTGCCAGCAGCTGGAGGGTCGGTCAGGGGAACACTGAAGCTTTCTTT	CASSWRVGQGNTEAFF
-	TRBJ2-5	TRBV5-1	-	TGCGCCAGCAGCTTGACGGAGGGGAGCCAAGAGACCCAGTACTTC	CASSLTEGSQETQYF
-	TRBJ1-2	TRBV2	-	TGTGCCAGCAGTGAAGTTCGGGGGGCAGGATATGGCTACACCTTC	CASSEVRGAGYGYTF
-	TRBJ1-1	TRBV29-1	-	TGCAGCGCCAGGCGGGGGTCGGACACTGAAGCTTTCTTT	CSARRGSDTEAFF
-	TRBJ1-2	TRBV21-1	-	TGTGCCAGCAGCAAAGACAGGGTTCCGTCGAGGGGCTACACCTTC	CASSKDRVPSRGYTF
many	TRBJ2-7	TRBV25-1	TRBD2	TGTGCCAGCAGTCCCCGACTTAGCGGGAGAACCTACGAGCAGTACTTC	CASSPRLSGRTYEQYF
-	TRBJ2-6	TRBV5-1	-	TGCGCCAGCAGCCCTTTGGGCGGGGCCAACGTCCTGACTTTC	CASSPLGGANVLTF
-	TRBJ2-1	TRBV6-5	-	TGTGCCAGCAGTAACACAGGTCGCTCCTACAATGAGCAGTTCTTC	CASSNTGRSYNEQFF
-	TRBJ1-1	TRBV11-2	-	TGTGCCAGCAGCTTGAGGTATAGGAGAGAACGGGAAGCTTTCTTT	CASSLRYRREREAFF
-	TRBJ2-7	TRBV5-4	-	TGTGCCAGCAGCCCCGCCGCGGCTAGCGACGAGCAGTACTTC	CASSPAAASDEQYF
-	TRBJ2-1	TRBV7-2	TRBD2	TGTGCCAGCAGCTTAATAGGTAGCGGGGGGATGGAGCAGTTCTTC	CASSLIGSGGMEQFF
-	TRBJ1-1	TRBV4-2	TRBD1	TGTGCCAGCAGCCAACCGGGACAGGTTGGGACTGAAGCTTTCTTT	CASSQPGQVGTEAFF
few	TRBJ1-4	TRBV11-3	-	TGTGCCAGCAGCCCACGCCTCGGGGGTCGTCGCGAAAAACTGTTTTTT	CASSPRLGGRREKLFF
-	TRBJ1-3	TRBV7-2	-	TGTGCCAGCAGCTTGGGCTCCCCCCCCGACACCATATATTTT	CASSLGSPPDTIYF
few	TRBJ1-2	TRBV10-3	-	TGTGCCATCAGTGAACGCCAGGGCTATGGCTACACCTTC	CAISERQGYGYTF
-	TRBJ1-1	TRBV10-1	-	TGCGCCAGCAGTGAGTCTGATGCTACGGGGACTGAAGCTTTCTTT	CASSESDATGTEAFF
-	TRBJ1-1	TRBV19	TRBD1	TGTGCCAGTAGTCCCCGACAGGGGGCTTACACTGAAGCTTTCTTT	CASSPRQGAYTEAFF
-	TRBJ2-1	TRBV19	TRBD2	TGTGCCAGTAGTATTGGCCCTAGCGGGAGACACAATGAGCAGTTCTTC	CASSIGPSGRHNEQFF
-	TRBJ2-1	TRBV6-5	-	TGTGCCAGCAGTTACTCGAGGGCTACCAATGAGCAGTTCTTC	CASSYSRATNEQFF